These 30 T cell receptor beta chains share one sample of origin, sequenced in a study of T cell changes during pregnancy in multiple sclerosis. TCRdb's copy holds only in-frame clones and misses some; the assay was immunoSEQ multiplex PCR. The sample has about 41,000 clones, approximately 90% seen once; the top ten hold approximately 0.61%. This sample comprised CD4+ T cells from peripheral blood mononuclear cells, obtained in the first trimester of pregnancy. All receptors derive from a female donor with multiple sclerosis, enrolled in a pregnancy study.

This sequence joins TRBV7-9 and TRBJ2-4, with 8 bases matching TRBD1. The CDR3 loop spans 19 amino acids. From germline, CDR1 is SEHNR and CDR2 FQNEAQ (reference sequence). J gave up 0 bases and V 2 bases, and 12 bases lay outside the gene matches. CDR3 DNA sequence: TGTGCCAGCAGCTTAACTACCAGGGACAGGCCAAAAGCCAAAAACATTCAGTACTTC. It specifies CASSLTTRDRPKAKNIQYF.

This chain connects TRBV19 to TRBJ2-7, with 10 bases matching TRBD1. There are 13 residues in the CDR3. J was trimmed by 5 bases and V by 9 bases; bases with no gene match: 7. Germline V gene sequence: CDR1 LNHDA, CDR2 SQIVND (reference sequence). The CDR3 loop reads CASGTGVSHEQYF. The CDR3 region has the DNA TGTGCCAGCGGGACAGGGGTTTCTCACGAGCAGTACTTC.

The V and J genes are TRBV28 and TRBJ2-5; 14 nucleotides match TRBD2. CDR1 is MDHEN and CDR2 is SYDVKM in the germline V gene. CDR3 length: 18 amino acids. V shed 7 bases, J shed 4 bases, and the junction held 14 bases outside the gene matches. The CDR3 DNA reads as TGTGCCAGCAAGGGGAGCCCGGGACTAGCGGGAGAGAGAGAGACCCAGTACTTC. This translates into CASKGSPGLAGERETQYF.

In the case of this clone: Other DNA sequences within the sample encode an identical CDR3. The chain employs TRBV7-2 and TRBJ2-2, with unresolved D. V was pared by 1 base and J by 0 bases, with 6 bases between. CDR3 length: 15 residues. Per the germline V gene, CDR1 is SGHTA and CDR2 is FQGNSA. CDR3 loop: CASSLVAANTGELFF. The CDR3 nucleotides are TGTGCCAGCAGCTTAGTTGCAGCGAACACCGGGGAGCTGTTTTTT.

The chain links TRBV10-3 to TRBJ1-2, with D perhaps matching TRBD1 (6 bases). V gave up 8 bases and J gave up 0 bases, with 13 bases separating them. Germline assignment: CDR1 ENHRY and CDR2 SYGVKD. The CDR3 has 14 amino acids. CDR3 residues: CAIWSGGANYGYTF. The DNA of the CDR3 is TGTGCCATCTGGTCGGGGGGCGCTAACTATGGCTACACCTTC.

This sequence joins TRBV6-1 and TRBJ2-7, with 7 positions matching TRBD1. CDR3 length: 15 residues. Germline assignment: CDR1 MNHNS and CDR2 SASEGT. V shed 5 bases, J shed 0 bases, and the junction held 7 bases outside the gene matches. The DNA for the CDR3 is TGTGCCAGCAGTCCGACAGGGAGCTACTCCTACGAGCAGTACTTC. It is translated as CASSPTGSYSYEQYF.

The rearrangement links TRBV2 to TRBJ1-2, with D tentatively TRBD1 (6 bases). The ends were cut back, 0 bases at V and 4 bases at J, with 9 bases in the middle. From germline, CDR1 is SNHLY and CDR2 FYNNEI. CDR3 length equals 14 residues. The CDR3 DNA follows: TGTGCCAGCAGTGAAGCGGCAGGGGCCTATGGCTACACCTTC. Protein: CASSEAAGAYGYTF.

The chain joins TRBV30 to TRBJ2-1; 9 bases line up with TRBD1. Germline V lookup: CDR1 GTSNPN, CDR2 SVGIG (reference sequence). The V and J ends lost 1 base and 7 bases, in that order; junction bases with no gene match: 11. The CDR3 runs to 16 residues. The CDR3 protein is CAWSDPPGTGKNEQFF. CDR3 bases: TGTGCCTGGAGTGATCCGCCCGGGACAGGGAAGAATGAGCAGTTCTTC.

This sequence joins TRBV7-3 and TRBJ1-1; D is unresolved. V was cut by 1 base and J by 1 base, with 4 bases left in between. This CDR3 has 13 residues. Germline V gene lookup returns CDR1 SGHTA and CDR2 FQGTGA. The CDR3 nucleotides are TGTGCCAGCAGCTTAAACAGGAACACTGAAGCTTTCTTT. Translated, it gives CASSLNRNTEAFF.

Only a few counts were recorded for this clone. The chain is built from TRBV13 and TRBJ2-1; D gene uncertain. There are 15 residues in the CDR3. V shed 4 bases and J shed 8 bases, with 18 bases lying between them. Germline lookup yields CDR1 PRHDT and CDR2 FYEKMQ (reference sequence). CDR3 in amino acids: CASSSPTLPNHEQFF. The CDR3 DNA reads as TGTGCCAGCAGCTCACCTACCCTCCCGAACCATGAGCAGTTCTTC. The full variable domain, completed using reference TRBV13 and TRBJ2-1, is AAGVIQSPRHLIKEKRETATLKCYPIPRHDTVYWYQQGPGQDPQFLISFYEKMQSDKGSIPDRFSAQQFSDYHSELNMSSLELGDSALYFCASSSPTLPNHEQFFGPGTRLTVL.

CDR3 residues: CASSLEDLAVNEQFF. The CDR3 coding sequence is TGTGCCAGCAGCTTAGAAGATCTAGCGGTCAATGAGCAGTTCTTC. V is TRBV7-2 and J is TRBJ2-1, with 7 bases lining up with TRBD2. The CDR3 spans 15 residues. The trim removed 1 base at V and 6 bases at J, leaving 6 bases unmatched. From germline, CDR1 is SGHTA and CDR2 FQGNSA.

This clone was counted a single time. V usage is TRBV13 and J usage is TRBJ2-5; weak D call: TRBD1 (6 bases). Deletions cut 5 bases from V and 2 bases from J, with 18 bases between. Germline V gives CDR1 PRHDT, CDR2 FYEKMQ (reference sequence). The CDR3 loop spans 16 amino acids. The CDR3 protein is CASSELGPGAQETQYF. The CDR3 coding sequence is TGTGCCAGCAGCGAACTTGGACCAGGGGCACAAGAGACCCAGTACTTC.

The chain joins TRBV30 to TRBJ1-2, with 7 bases fitting TRBD1. The CDR3 is 15 residues long. The V gene's germline CDR1 is GTSNPN and CDR2 SVGIG (reference sequence). V was pared by 4 bases and J by 8 bases, with 16 bases of the junction left unmatched. Written as DNA, the CDR3 is TGTGCCTGGACCGGACAGGCCTCCTCGCTGAGGGGCTACACCTTC. This translates into CAWTGQASSLRGYTF.

The chain is built from TRBV6-1 and TRBJ1-1, with TRBD1 identical over 7 bases. Germline V lookup: CDR1 MNHNS, CDR2 SASEGT. J was trimmed by 5 bases and V by 4 bases; bases with no gene match: 10. CDR3 length: 15 residues. The CDR3 region has the DNA TGTGCCAGCAGTGCCCCGGAACAGGGGAGGACTGAAGCTTTCTTT. Amino acids: CASSAPEQGRTEAFF.

This clone is a singleton in its sample. This sequence joins TRBV7-2 and TRBJ2-5, with TRBD2 identical over 12 bases. The V and J ends lost 3 bases and 7 bases, in that order; junction bases with no gene match: 12. CDR3 length: 17 residues. Per the germline V gene, CDR1 is SGHTA and CDR2 is FQGNSA. The CDR3 protein is CASSFARTSGKDGTQYF. DNA for the CDR3: TGTGCCAGCAGCTTCGCCCGGACTAGCGGGAAAGACGGGACCCAGTACTTC.

The chain recombines TRBV18 with TRBJ2-7; TRBD2 aligns across 8 bases. This CDR3 comprises 16 residues. Germline lookup yields CDR1 KGHSH and CDR2 LQKENI. Trimming took 2 bases from V and 5 from J; bases not matched to a gene: 11. CDR3 sequence (DNA): TGTGCCAGCTCACCAGCGAGCGGGAGATCTGTCGACGAGCAGTACTTC. It yields the protein CASSPASGRSVDEQYF.

This chain links TRBV27 with TRBJ1-2, with 7 positions matching TRBD1. V shed 5 bases and J 4 bases; nucleotides not matched to a gene: 7. Germline CDR1 MNHEY, CDR2 SMNVEV (reference sequence). This CDR3 spans 14 amino acids. The CDR3 here is CASSKGQPPYGYTF. CDR3 DNA: TGTGCCAGCAGTAAGGGACAGCCCCCCTATGGCTACACCTTC.

This clone was seen a single time. The V and J genes are TRBV19 and TRBJ2-5; TRBD2 agrees at 7 bases. V shed 5 bases, J shed 7 bases, and the junction held 10 bases outside the gene matches. In germline, CDR1 is LNHDA, CDR2 SQIVND (reference sequence). There are 14 residues in the CDR3. The CDR3 reads CASSPRLVAGTQYF. The CDR3 DNA reads as TGTGCCAGTAGTCCAAGACTAGTAGCGGGGACCCAGTACTTC.

The J gene is TRBJ2-2, the V gene TRBV5-1; the D is unclear. The CDR3 consists of 12 residues. Germline CDR1 is SGHRS and CDR2 is YFSETQ. V was pared by 5 bases and J by 4 bases, with 6 bases between. CDR3 in DNA: TGCGCCAGCAGACCAGTCACCGGGGAGCTGTTTTTT. Its translation: CASRPVTGELFF.

The CDR3 loop reads CASSSPLGQGSYEQYF. The CDR3 DNA is TGTGCCAGCAGTTCTCCTCTTGGACAGGGGTCCTACGAGCAGTACTTC. This chain connects TRBV7-9 to TRBJ2-7, with 9 bases identical to TRBD1. J gave up 1 base and V 6 bases, and 10 bases lay outside the gene matches. Germline loops: CDR1 SEHNR, CDR2 FQNEAQ (reference sequence). CDR3 size: 16 residues.

This clone has only one observation. This chain joins TRBV9 and TRBJ2-5, with 11 positions matching TRBD2. The DNA end is more similar to TRBJ2-7, so the J call may be wrong. Germline assignment: CDR1 SGDLS and CDR2 YYNGEE. The CDR3 extends over 16 amino acids. In DNA form, the CDR3 reads TGTGCCAGCAGCCAATTAGCGGGAGGGCCCTCGAACGAGCAGTACTTC. This translates into CASSQLAGGPSNEQYF.

Only one count was recorded for this clone. The gene calls are TRBV9 and TRBJ2-3; D might be TRBD1 (6 bases). This CDR3 is built from 14 residues. Germline V gene lookup returns CDR1 SGDLS and CDR2 YYNGEE. V lost 3 bases and J lost 3, with 11 bases in between. Here the CDR3 DNA reads TGTGCCAGCAGCGCCTTACAGGGAACAGATACGCAGTATTTT. Amino acid sequence: CASSALQGTDTQYF.

V usage is TRBV6-1 and J usage is TRBJ2-1, with 10 bases identical to TRBD2. Germline V gene data show CDR1 as MNHNS and CDR2 as SASEGT. The CDR3 spans 15 residues. J was trimmed by 7 bases and V by 7 bases; bases with no gene match: 10. The CDR3 spells CASTSRLAGSNEQFF. The CDR3, as DNA: TGTGCCAGCACCTCTAGACTAGCGGGCTCGAATGAGCAGTTCTTC.

The chain carries TRBV7-2 and TRBJ2-1; 12 bases agree with TRBD2. The CDR3 loop spans 18 amino acids. V was pared by 1 base and J by 8 bases, with 12 bases of the junction left unmatched. CDR1 is SGHTA and CDR2 is FQGNSA in the germline V gene. CDR3 sequence: CASSLELLAGGLVDEQFF. DNA for the CDR3: TGTGCCAGCAGCTTAGAATTACTAGCGGGAGGCCTAGTGGATGAGCAGTTCTTC. The entire variable domain, with the rest obtained from reference TRBV7-2 and TRBJ2-1, is as follows: GAGVSQSPSNKVTEKGKDVELRCDPISGHTALYWYRQSLGQGLEFLIYFQGNSAPDKSGLPSDRFSAERTGGSVSTLTIQRTQQEDSAVYLCASSLELLAGGLVDEQFFGPGTRLTVL.

The chain joins TRBV2 to TRBJ2-7; the match to TRBD2 covers 12 bases. Per the germline V gene, CDR1 is SNHLY and CDR2 is FYNNEI. Germline trimming cut 2 bases from V and 5 bases from J; bases unmatched to any gene: 4. The CDR3 extends over 15 amino acids. CDR3 bases: TGTGCCAGCAGTGAACAACTAGCGGGAGGCCACGAGCAGTACTTC. Its protein product is CASSEQLAGGHEQYF.

J is TRBJ1-1 and V is TRBV5-1; tentatively, D is TRBD1 (5 bases). The germline CDR1 and CDR2 sequences are SGHRS and YFSETQ. The germline V and J ends were trimmed by 0 bases and 7 bases, with 16 bases remaining between them. CDR3 length: 15 amino acids. The CDR3 is CASSLVSGGKNEAFF. CDR3 sequence (DNA): TGCGCCAGCAGCTTGGTATCGGGGGGGAAGAATGAAGCTTTCTTT.

The rearrangement links TRBV27 to TRBJ2-3; D possibly corresponds to TRBD2 (5 bases). The V end was cut by 8 bases, the J end by 4 bases, with 16 bases between. Per the germline V gene, CDR1 is MNHEY and CDR2 is SMNVEV (reference sequence). The CDR3 length is 14 residues. The DNA of the CDR3 is TGTGCCAGCGGAAGGCTGGGAGTGCCAGATACGCAGTATTTT. Protein: CASGRLGVPDTQYF.

V gene TRBV29-1 combines with J gene TRBJ1-2; the D gene is possibly TRBD1 (6 bases). The CDR3 spans 13 residues. CDR1 and CDR2 (germline): SQVTM, ANQGSEA. V lost 0 bases and J lost 4, with 9 bases in between. DNA of the CDR3: TGCAGCGTTGAAGAAACAGGGCGCTATGGCTACACCTTC. This sequence encodes CSVEETGRYGYTF.

This chain connects TRBV19 to TRBJ1-5; tentative D call: TRBD1 (5 bases). V was cut by 4 bases and J by 7 bases, with 11 bases left in between. The CDR3 consists of 13 residues. Germline V gene lookup returns CDR1 LNHDA and CDR2 SQIVND (reference sequence). The CDR3 loop is CASSRGVEQPQHF. CDR3 sequence (DNA): TGTGCCAGTAGTAGGGGGGTTGAACAGCCCCAGCATTTT.

This rearrangement joins TRBV9 to TRBJ2-7; TRBD1 matches at 8 bases. Germline values: CDR1 SGDLS, CDR2 YYNGEE. V lost 0 bases and J lost 3; bases outside the gene matches: 8. This CDR3 has 16 amino acids. The CDR3 nucleotides are TGTGCCAGCAGCGTAGCTACTGGACAGGGCATCTACGAGCAGTACTTC. Its translation: CASSVATGQGIYEQYF.